This TCR beta chain is drawn from a study of cytomegalovirus exposure and HLA in healthy donors. The J segment lost 3 bases and the V segment lost 6 bases, leaving 5 bases of the junction unmatched. This CDR3 spans 14 amino acids. Germline CDR1 and CDR2: MGHDK and SYGVNS. Primers for the PCR totalled 60 Vbeta and 13 Jbeta. Sequencing was performed with immunoSEQ multiplex PCR; in TCRdb, only in-frame clones are kept and a portion is missing. This table has over 75,000 clones, approximately 78% appearing once. The rearrangement uses TRBV25-1 and TRBJ1-3; 7 nucleotides agree with TRBD1. Sequenced: PBMCs. The clonotype was recovered from an older woman in good health and CMV-seronegative. CDR3: CASSPQGYGNTIYF. The DNA for the CDR3 is TGTGCCAGCAGCCCACAGGGGTATGGAAACACCATATATTTT.